This T cell receptor (beta chain) was captured in a study of shared clonotypes between healthy human individuals. The V gene's germline CDR1 is SGHTA and CDR2 FQGNSA. The CDR3 contains 13 residues. After removal of 6 bases from V and 6 bases from J, the junction contained 4 bases not matched to a gene. Repertoires were generated with immunoSEQ multiplex PCR, while TCRdb's copy carries only in-frame clones and drops some. The data contain about 2.3 million clones, under 95% of them singletons. This TCR derives from a man between 18 and 35 years old in good health. Some clones in this sample may be carry-over from other donors' samples. Sample: naive CD4+ T cells from PBMCs. Specified subset: CD45RA+ positively selected. This rearrangement joins TRBV7-2 to TRBJ2-1, with TRBD2 matching over 8 bases. CDR3 residues: CASRSGTSNEQFF. The CDR3 DNA follows: TGTGCCAGCAGGTCCGGGACTAGCAATGAGCAGTTCTTC.